The 27 T cell receptor beta chains reported below all come from one sample, sequenced in a study of blood T cell repertoires in COVID-19. TCRdb's copy holds only in-frame clones and misses some; the assay was immunoSEQ multiplex PCR. The sample contains about 130,000 clones, 75% to 90% of which appear only once. Source material: PBMCs or T cells enriched from blood (not recorded which). Source of these receptors: a man aged 30 to 39 who had recovered from COVID-19.

The chain couples TRBV5-6 to TRBJ1-2; D not certain. V was cut by 0 bases and J by 1 base, with 7 bases left in between. The CDR3 covers 14 residues. Germline CDR1 and CDR2: SGHDT and YYEEEE. CDR3 in amino acids: CASSLGRNNYGYTF. CDR3 nucleotides: TGTGCCAGCAGCTTGGGCAGGAATAACTATGGCTACACCTTC.

The V call is TRBV3-1 (or the pseudogene TRBV3-2), the J call TRBJ2-7; TRBD2 agrees at 10 bases. Trimming removed 6 bases from V and 0 bases from J; junction bases left unmatched: 2. The germline CDR1 and CDR2 sequences are LGHDT and YNNKEL (reference sequence). The CDR3 loop spans 14 amino acids. The CDR3 spells CASRPSGSSYEQYF. CDR3 in DNA: TGTGCCAGCAGACCTAGCGGGAGCTCCTACGAGCAGTACTTC.

The chain joins TRBV19 to TRBJ2-3, with 10 bases aligning to TRBD2. The CDR3 consists of 15 residues. The V gene end was trimmed by 5 bases and the J gene end by 5 bases; junction bases not matched to a gene: 7. CDR1 is LNHDA and CDR2 is SQIVND in the germline V gene (reference sequence). In nucleotides, the CDR3 is TGTGCCAGTAGTGATGTAGCGGGAGGTAGAGATACGCAGTATTTT. The encoded protein is CASSDVAGGRDTQYF.

The rearrangement links TRBV2 to TRBJ1-5; TRBD1 aligns across 8 bases. CDR3 size: 15 residues. Trimming took 5 bases from V and 2 from J; bases not matched to a gene: 5. Germline values: CDR1 SNHLY, CDR2 FYNNEI. The CDR3 bases are TGTGCCAGCAGTATGGAGACAGGGGGCAATCAGCCCCAGCATTTT. It codes for CASSMETGGNQPQHF.

This sequence joins TRBV5-6 and TRBJ1-2; TRBD1 matches at 7 bases. CDR3 length equals 12 residues. With 4 bases clipped from V and 8 bases from J, the junction kept 5 bases outside the gene matches. Germline V CDR1 and CDR2: SGHDT, YYEEEE. CDR3 nucleotide sequence: TGTGCCAGCAGCCAGACGACAGGGGGCTACACCTTC. Its translation is CASSQTTGGYTF.

The chain has TRBV5-6 and TRBJ1-5, with a possible D match to TRBD1 (6 bases). This CDR3 contains 15 residues. In germline, CDR1 is SGHDT, CDR2 YYEEEE. V shed 1 base and J shed 7 bases, with 15 bases lying between them. The CDR3 region is CASSLRLGAGQPQHF. CDR3 nucleotides: TGTGCCAGCAGCTTGCGATTGGGGGCAGGCCAGCCCCAGCATTTT.

This clone was detected only once. The chain links TRBV18 to TRBJ2-1; TRBD2 is a possible D gene (5 bases). Germline CDR1 reads KGHSH; CDR2 reads LQKENI. This CDR3 has 14 residues. V was trimmed by 3 bases and J by 0 bases, leaving 6 bases between them. The CDR3 DNA reads as TGTGCCAGCTCACCTGGGAGCTCCTACAATGAGCAGTTCTTC. As protein: CASSPGSSYNEQFF. The whole variable domain, filled in from reference TRBV18 and TRBJ2-1, reads NAGVMQNPRHLVRRRGQEARLRCSPMKGHSHVYWYRQLPEEGLKFMVYLQKENIIDESGMPKERFSAEFPKEGPSILRIQQVVRGDSAAYFCASSPGSSYNEQFFGPGTRLTVL.

The CDR3 sequence is CAWSIGTSHSPLHF. CDR3 DNA sequence: TGTGCCTGGAGTATTGGGACATCCCATTCACCCCTCCACTTT. V usage is TRBV30 and J usage is TRBJ1-6; D may be TRBD1 (6 bases). The CDR3 length is 14 residues. CDR1 is GTSNPN and CDR2 is SVGIG in the germline V gene (reference sequence). Deletions cut 2 bases from V and 8 bases from J, with 13 bases between.

Details on this clone: Its ends do not fully match the called genes, so a read error is possible. The V and J genes are TRBV12-3 or TRBV12-4 and TRBJ1-1; 7 bases map to TRBD1. This CDR3 has 13 residues. The CDR3 protein is CASSLGQATEAFF. CDR3 nucleotide sequence: TGTGCCAGCAGCTTAGGACAGGCCACTGAAGCTTTCTTT.

The V gene is TRBV10-3, the J gene TRBJ2-2, with 9 bases matching TRBD2. The J segment lost 1 base and the V segment lost 4 bases, leaving 7 bases of the junction unmatched. Germline V gene sequence: CDR1 ENHRY, CDR2 SYGVKD. The CDR3 is 17 residues long. The CDR3 coding sequence is TGTGCCATCAGTGGGGCGACTAGCGGAAGGAACACCGGGGAGCTGTTTTTT. Translated: CAISGATSGRNTGELFF.

This clone was observed a single time. The rearrangement joins TRBV3-1 (or the pseudogene TRBV3-2) to TRBJ2-1, with 7 bases identical to TRBD2. Losses at the gene ends were 3 bases for V and 2 bases for J; bases not matched to a gene: 7. The CDR3 contains 16 residues. Per the germline V gene, CDR1 is LGHDT and CDR2 is YNNKEL (reference sequence). CDR3 residues: CASSHEAGRPYNEQFF. The CDR3 DNA reads as TGTGCCAGCAGCCACGAAGCGGGGCGACCCTACAATGAGCAGTTCTTC.

The chain is built from TRBV12-3 or TRBV12-4 and TRBJ1-1; no firm D call. Trimming shortened V by 7 bases and J by 7 bases, and 13 bases separated the two germline ends. The CDR3 sequence is 12 residues long. The CDR3 DNA reads TGTGCCAGCACCCACCCCGGTGTTGAAGCTTTCTTT. Translated: CASTHPGVEAFF.

The chain uses TRBV7-2 and TRBJ2-1, with a tentative D call TRBD2 (5 bases). The CDR3 contains 15 residues. Germline V lookup: CDR1 SGHTA, CDR2 FQGNSA. V shed 1 base and J shed 9 bases, with 16 bases lying between them. CDR3 sequence reads: CASSLELAEGFEQFF. In DNA form, the CDR3 reads TGTGCCAGCAGCTTAGAACTCGCCGAGGGTTTTGAGCAGTTCTTC.

The chain couples TRBV7-9 to TRBJ2-6; D might be TRBD1 (6 bases). Looked up from germline, CDR1 is SEHNR and CDR2 is FQNEAQ (reference sequence). This CDR3 is built from 16 residues. V was clipped by 7 bases and J by 3 bases, with 16 bases between them. The CDR3 nucleotides are TGTGCCAGCACCGAAGGACAGCCCAATGGGGCCAACGTCCTGACTTTC. Protein: CASTEGQPNGANVLTF. The entire variable domain, with the rest obtained from reference TRBV7-9 and TRBJ2-6, is as follows: DTGVSQNPRHKITKRGQNVTFRCDPISEHNRLYWYRQTLGQGPEFLTYFQNEAQLEKSRLLSDRFSAERPKGSFSTLEIQRTEQGDSAMYLCASTEGQPNGANVLTFGAGSRLTVL.

The J gene is TRBJ2-1, the V gene TRBV10-3; 10 nucleotides match TRBD2. The CDR3 loop spans 16 amino acids. The J segment lost 7 bases and the V segment lost 3 bases, leaving 9 bases of the junction unmatched. Germline V gene lookup returns CDR1 ENHRY and CDR2 SYGVKD. Here the CDR3 DNA reads TGTGCCATCAGTGACAGCCTAGCGGGAGCTAGAAATGAGCAGTTCTTC. Protein: CAISDSLAGARNEQFF.

Here the CDR3 DNA reads TGTGCCAGCACAACAGGGACTAGCGGAGATACGCAGTATTTT. Encoded protein: CASTTGTSGDTQYF. The chain is built from TRBV7-3 and TRBJ2-3; TRBD2 matches 11 bases. The V and J ends lost 7 bases and 5 bases, in that order; junction bases with no gene match: 5. The CDR3 totals 14 residues. Germline V gene data show CDR1 as SGHTA and CDR2 as FQGTGA.

V gene TRBV15 combines with J gene TRBJ1-4, with 7 nucleotides matching TRBD1. There are 14 residues in the CDR3. The J segment lost 2 bases and the V segment lost 3 bases, leaving 0 bases of the junction unmatched. Germline V CDR1 and CDR2: LNHNV, YYDKDF (reference sequence). The CDR3 loop is CATSRGQTNEKLFF. In DNA, the CDR3 is TGTGCCACCAGCAGGGGACAGACTAATGAAAAACTGTTTTTT.

The CDR3 sequence: CASRSAGPTNEKLFF. The CDR3 bases are TGTGCCAGCAGGAGCGCAGGGCCAACTAATGAAAAACTGTTTTTT. The chain links TRBV27 to TRBJ1-4; maybe TRBD1 (5 bases). Germline V gives CDR1 MNHEY, CDR2 SMNVEV (reference sequence). Trimming took off 6 bases at V and 0 bases at J, with 11 bases between the two ends. This CDR3 comprises 15 residues. Complete variable domain (other parts from reference TRBV27 and TRBJ1-4): EAQVTQNPRYLITVTGKKLTVTCSQNMNHEYMSWYRQDPGLGLRQIYYSMNVEVTDKGDVPEGYKVSRKEKRNFPLILESPSPNQTSLYFCASRSAGPTNEKLFFGSGTQLSVL.

The chain carries TRBV19 and TRBJ1-4, with TRBD1 matching over 9 bases. CDR1 is LNHDA and CDR2 is SQIVND in the germline V gene (reference sequence). After removal of 7 bases from V and 4 bases from J, the junction contained 7 bases not matched to a gene. This CDR3 spans 15 amino acids. The CDR3 region has the DNA TGTGCCAGTACCCGCAGGGGACAGGGTAATGAAAAACTGTTTTTT. This codes for CASTRRGQGNEKLFF. The variable domain in full, completed from reference TRBV19 and TRBJ1-4, reads DGGITQSPKYLFRKEGQNVTLSCEQNLNHDAMYWYRQDPGQGLRLIYYSQIVNDFQKGDIAEGYSVSREKKESFPLTVTSAQKNPTAFYLCASTRRGQGNEKLFFGSGTQLSVL.

The chain links TRBV14 to TRBJ2-5; D might be TRBD2 (7 bases). The V gene's germline CDR1 is SGHDN and CDR2 FVKESK. Trimming cost V 1 base and J 9 bases, with 15 bases left between them. The CDR3 has 14 residues. CDR3 coding DNA: TGTGCCAGCAGCCAAGGGGGGGGCCGCGGGGCCCAGTACTTC. The encoded protein is CASSQGGGRGAQYF.

The chain is built from TRBV6-1 and TRBJ2-3, with TRBD1 as a possible D gene (6 bases). The CDR3 totals 16 residues. Germline CDR1 reads MNHNS; CDR2 reads SASEGT. The V gene lost 2 bases and the J gene lost 0 bases, with 12 bases spanning the gap. The CDR3 spells CASSEFGGPSTDTQYF. The CDR3, as DNA: TGTGCCAGCAGTGAATTTGGGGGCCCAAGCACAGATACGCAGTATTTT.

V gene TRBV5-1 combines with J gene TRBJ2-7; a weak D match, TRBD1 (6 bases). The CDR3 contains 18 residues. CDR1 and CDR2 from the germline V gene are SGHRS and YFSETQ. Trimming pared 4 bases from V and 2 bases from J, leaving 25 bases between. CDR3 region: CASSPDPQQGPGTYEQYF. In DNA, the CDR3 is TGCGCCAGCAGCCCAGATCCCCAACAGGGTCCGGGGACCTACGAGCAGTACTTC.

This rearrangement joins TRBV15 to TRBJ1-2; 7 nucleotides align to TRBD1. Germline V lookup: CDR1 LNHNV, CDR2 YYDKDF (reference sequence). Trimming took 0 bases from V and 8 from J; bases not matched to a gene: 6. The CDR3 loop spans 14 amino acids. Here the CDR3 reads CATSRDRGGWGYTF. Written as DNA, the CDR3 is TGTGCCACCAGCAGAGATAGAGGGGGCTGGGGCTACACCTTC.

This chain connects TRBV7-9 to TRBJ2-3, with a possible D match to TRBD1 (5 bases). V dropped 0 bases and J dropped 6 bases, with 7 bases sitting between them. Germline values: CDR1 SEHNR, CDR2 FQNEAQ (reference sequence). CDR3 length: 13 amino acids. CDR3 DNA: TGTGCCAGCAGCTTAGCGGGGCAGGATACGCAGTATTTT. Protein sequence: CASSLAGQDTQYF.

This chain joins TRBV19 and TRBJ1-1, with TRBD1 matching 8 bases. CDR1 and CDR2 (germline): LNHDA, SQIVND (reference sequence). The CDR3 covers 15 residues. Trimming at V came to 5 bases and at J to 1 base, leaving 6 bases not matched to a gene. The CDR3 region is CASSFGQGWNTEAFF. The CDR3 DNA follows: TGTGCCAGTAGTTTTGGACAGGGATGGAACACTGAAGCTTTCTTT.

The chain uses TRBV27 and TRBJ2-7; a weak D match, TRBD2 (6 bases). V was pared by 3 bases and J by 2 bases, with 17 bases between. The V gene's germline CDR1 is MNHEY and CDR2 SMNVEV (reference sequence). CDR3 size: 16 residues. This CDR3 reads CASSLVGGDLPYEQYF. CDR3 bases: TGTGCCAGCAGTTTGGTTGGTGGGGACTTACCCTACGAGCAGTACTTC.

This chain connects TRBV18 to TRBJ2-3, with TRBD2 matching 10 bases. Germline-derived CDR1 and CDR2 are KGHSH and LQKENI. V shed 1 base and J 1 base; nucleotides not matched to a gene: 5. The CDR3 has 17 amino acids. CDR3: CASSPRTLAGGTDTQYF. The DNA of the CDR3 is TGTGCCAGCTCACCACGGACCCTAGCGGGAGGCACAGATACGCAGTATTTT.